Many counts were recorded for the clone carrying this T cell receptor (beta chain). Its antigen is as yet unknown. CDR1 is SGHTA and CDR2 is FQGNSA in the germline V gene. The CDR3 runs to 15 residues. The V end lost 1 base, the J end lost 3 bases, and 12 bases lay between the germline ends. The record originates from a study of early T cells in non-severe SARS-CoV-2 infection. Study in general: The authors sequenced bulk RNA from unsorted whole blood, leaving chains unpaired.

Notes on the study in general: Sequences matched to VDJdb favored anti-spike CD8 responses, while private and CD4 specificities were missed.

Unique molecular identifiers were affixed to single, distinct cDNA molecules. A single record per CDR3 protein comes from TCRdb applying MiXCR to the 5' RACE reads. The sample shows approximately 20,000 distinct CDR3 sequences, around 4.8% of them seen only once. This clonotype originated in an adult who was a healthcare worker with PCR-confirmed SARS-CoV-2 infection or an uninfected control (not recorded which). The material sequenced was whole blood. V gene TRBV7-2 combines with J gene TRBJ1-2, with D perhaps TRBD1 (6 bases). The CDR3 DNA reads TGTGCCAGCAGCTTAGTCTCAGGGGAGGACTATGGCTACACCTTC. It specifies CASSLVSGEDYGYTF.